The rows below give T cell receptor beta chains drawn from one sample of a study of early T cells in non-severe SARS-CoV-2 infection. TCRdb reprocessed the 5' RACE reads via MiXCR and lists one record per CDR3 protein. The sample lists fewer than 30,000 distinct CDR3 sequences, 5.3% occurring once. The sequenced sample was whole blood. Every receptor here comes from an adult who was a healthcare worker with PCR-confirmed SARS-CoV-2 infection or an uninfected control (not recorded which). Each CDR3 is given with its conserved first and last residue. A D gene is named only where the DNA matches it firmly. Size is omitted from some rows. Given values are once, few, many or a class for expanded clones.

clone_size	v_call	d_call	j_call	cdr3_aa	cdr3_nt
many	TRBV5-4	-	TRBJ2-3	CASSLDTTSTDTQYF	TGTGCCAGCAGCTTGGATACTACTAGCACAGATACGCAGTATTTT
many	TRBV18	-	TRBJ2-5	CASSPEETQYF	TGTGCCAGCTCACCGGAGGAGACCCAGTACTTC
many	TRBV19	TRBD1	TRBJ1-2	CASSILKGADGYTF	TGTGCCAGTAGTATTTTGAAGGGGGCGGATGGCTACACCTTC
many	TRBV7-9	TRBD1	TRBJ1-4	CASSWRGQRNEKLFF	TGTGCCAGCAGCTGGAGGGGACAGCGGAATGAAAAACTGTTTTTT
few	TRBV20-1	-	TRBJ2-1	CSARANRASTPRGNEQFF	TGCAGTGCTAGGGCTAACAGGGCAAGTACCCCGCGAGGCAATGAGCAGTTCTTC
many	TRBV20-1	-	TRBJ2-7	CSARESEPYEQYF	TGCAGTGCTAGAGAAAGCGAACCTTACGAGCAGTACTTC
many	TRBV18	-	TRBJ1-6	CASSPPNSNSPLHF	TGTGCCAGCTCACCACCGAACTCGAATTCACCCCTCCACTTT
-	TRBV11-2	TRBD1	TRBJ2-5	CASSSLTGLIETQYF	TGTGCCAGCAGCTCCCTGACAGGGCTCATCGAGACCCAGTACTTC
many	TRBV5-6	-	TRBJ1-2	CASSPLGQSYGYTF	TGTGCCAGCAGCCCCCTTGGGCAGTCCTATGGCTACACCTTC
many	TRBV11-2	-	TRBJ1-2	CASSLSGAHYGYTF	TGTGCCAGCAGCCTCTCAGGGGCCCACTATGGCTACACCTTC
many	TRBV27	-	TRBJ2-7	CASSSQTTGGAEQYF	TGTGCCAGCAGTTCACAGACCACTGGGGGCGCCGAGCAGTACTTC
many	TRBV28	-	TRBJ2-5	CASSSTDETQYF	TGTGCCAGCAGCTCCACGGATGAGACCCAGTACTTC
many	TRBV20-1	TRBD1	TRBJ2-4	CSARARQGLMYF	TGCAGTGCTAGAGCTAGACAGGGATTGATGTACTTC
few	TRBV20-1	-	TRBJ2-7	CSASEDRTYEQYF	TGCAGTGCTAGCGAGGACAGAACCTACGAGCAGTACTTC
many	TRBV3-2	-	TRBJ2-7	CASSQDRAGTYEQYF	TGTGCCAGCAGCCAAGATAGGGCGGGAACCTACGAGCAGTACTTC
-	TRBV20-1	-	TRBJ2-7	CSARDPALNDPLEQYF	TGCAGTGCTAGAGACCCTGCACTAAATGATCCACTCGAGCAGTACTTC
many	TRBV5-1	-	TRBJ2-2	CASSLNGQGSTGELFF	TGCGCCAGCAGCTTAAATGGGCAGGGGAGCACCGGGGAGCTGTTTTTT
many	TRBV14	-	TRBJ2-7	CASSQGTVQYF	TGTGCCAGCAGCCAAGGGACAGTTCAGTACTTC
few	TRBV29-1	TRBD1	TRBJ2-7	CSVLGTGVSYEQYF	TGCAGCGTTTTAGGGACAGGGGTATCCTACGAGCAGTACTTC
many	TRBV14	TRBD2	TRBJ2-1	CASSLYSGRESEQFF	TGTGCCAGCAGCCTTTATTCCGGGAGGGAGAGTGAGCAGTTCTTC
many	TRBV5-6	TRBD1	TRBJ2-6	CASTSSGQGSSGANVLTF	TGTGCCAGCACCTCGTCGGGACAGGGCAGCTCTGGGGCCAACGTCCTGACTTTC
many	TRBV19	-	TRBJ2-5	CASRGAEQETQYF	TGTGCCAGTAGGGGCGCCGAGCAAGAGACCCAGTACTTC
many	TRBV7-9	TRBD1	TRBJ2-7	CASSLSGTGQSYEQYF	TGTGCCAGCAGCTTATCCGGGACAGGGCAGTCCTACGAGCAGTACTTC
many	TRBV14	-	TRBJ2-1	CASSQSTGISYNEQFF	TGTGCCAGCAGCCAATCCACAGGGATCTCCTACAATGAGCAGTTCTTC
many	TRBV27	TRBD1	TRBJ2-7	CASSSTMTGSHEQYF	TGTGCCAGCAGTTCCACGATGACAGGGTCCCACGAGCAGTACTTC
many	TRBV27	-	TRBJ1-6	CASRLGRDNSPLHF	TGTGCCAGCAGACTGGGACGGGACAATTCACCCCTCCACTTT
few	TRBV20-1	-	TRBJ2-1	CSAHRGPPNNEQFF	TGCAGTGCTCATAGGGGACCCCCGAACAATGAGCAGTTCTTC
many	TRBV5-1	-	TRBJ1-1	CASSSDPVAEAFF	TGCGCCAGCAGCTCGGACCCGGTGGCTGAAGCTTTCTTT
many	TRBV5-1	-	TRBJ2-3	CASSLYATSTDTQYF	TGCGCCAGCAGCTTGTACGCTACTAGCACAGATACGCAGTATTTT
many	TRBV20-1	-	TRBJ1-2	CSARAYGYTF	TGCAGTGCTAGGGCCTATGGCTACACCTTC
many	TRBV20-1	TRBD1	TRBJ1-2	CSAPGQGWGYTF	TGCAGTGCTCCCGGACAGGGATGGGGCTACACCTTC
few	TRBV7-8	-	TRBJ2-7	CASSAHRAPPYEQYF	TGTGCCAGCAGCGCGCACAGGGCACCACCCTACGAGCAGTACTTC
many	TRBV3-1	TRBD2	TRBJ2-1	CASSQGLAGGPGNEQFF	TGTGCCAGCAGCCAAGGTCTAGCGGGAGGGCCCGGCAATGAGCAGTTCTTC
many	TRBV6-5	TRBD2	TRBJ2-1	CASSSDPRLAGYNEQFF	TGTGCCAGCAGCTCCGACCCGCGACTAGCGGGGTACAATGAGCAGTTCTTC
many	TRBV7-9	TRBD1	TRBJ2-7	CASSYTGVEQYF	TGTGCCAGCAGCTACACAGGGGTCGAGCAGTACTTC
many	TRBV20-1	TRBD2	TRBJ2-1	CSVGGSFNEQFF	TGCAGTGTCGGCGGGAGTTTCAATGAGCAGTTCTTC
many	TRBV6-1	TRBD1	TRBJ2-1	CASRAGTGIEDEQFF	TGTGCCAGCAGAGCCGGGACAGGGATCGAAGATGAGCAGTTCTTC
many	TRBV9	TRBD2	TRBJ2-1	CASSVLGTSVREQFF	TGTGCCAGCAGCGTATTGGGGACTAGCGTCCGGGAGCAGTTCTTC
few	TRBV20-1	-	TRBJ1-5	CSANQGINQPQHF	TGCAGTGCTAACCAGGGAATAAATCAGCCCCAGCATTTT
-	TRBV6-1	TRBD1	TRBJ1-2	CASSENRGYGYTF	TGTGCCAGCAGTGAAAACAGGGGCTATGGCTACACCTTC
many	TRBV18	TRBD1	TRBJ2-1	CASSPSDRGNEQFF	TGTGCCAGCTCACCATCGGACAGGGGCAATGAGCAGTTCTTC
many	TRBV20-1	TRBD2	TRBJ2-1	CSARAPGTSGREDEQFF	TGCAGTGCTAGAGCCCCCGGGACTAGCGGGAGGGAGGATGAGCAGTTCTTC
many	TRBV5-1	TRBD1	TRBJ2-1	CASSSPGQVYNEQFF	TGCGCCAGCAGCTCACCGGGACAGGTATACAATGAGCAGTTCTTC
few	TRBV6-1	-	TRBJ2-1	CASSVLGFGGNEQFF	TGTGCCAGCTCCGTATTGGGATTTGGGGGGAATGAGCAGTTCTTC
many	TRBV12-3/TRBV12-4	-	TRBJ1-1	CASSLERGTEAFF	TGTGCCAGCAGTTTGGAGAGGGGCACTGAAGCTTTCTTT
many	TRBV7-9	-	TRBJ2-7	CASSQPGPTYEQYF	TGTGCCAGCAGCCAGCCGGGACCGACCTACGAGCAGTACTTC
-	TRBV2	-	TRBJ2-3	CASSVLDTQYF	TGTGCCAGCAGTGTTTTAGATACGCAGTATTTT
many	TRBV28	-	TRBJ1-2	CASTWTASRYTF	TGTGCCAGCACCTGGACAGCTTCCCGCTACACCTTC
many	TRBV18	TRBD1	TRBJ2-7	CASSLSGTGSGQYF	TGTGCCAGCTCACTCTCCGGGACAGGGAGTGGGCAGTACTTC
few	TRBV18	-	TRBJ2-1	CASSLNGNEQFF	TGTGCCAGCTCACTCAACGGAAATGAGCAGTTCTTC
many	TRBV10-2	TRBD2	TRBJ2-7	CASTLAGEVNYEQYF	TGCGCCAGCACCTTAGCGGGAGAGGTTAACTACGAGCAGTACTTC
many	TRBV20-1	TRBD1	TRBJ2-3	CSAWTGGTDTQYF	TGCAGTGCCTGGACAGGGGGCACAGATACGCAGTATTTT
-	TRBV7-2	-	TRBJ2-1	CASTRPGPYNEQFF	TGTGCCAGCACCCGACCGGGCCCATACAATGAGCAGTTCTTC
-	TRBV6-6	TRBD1	TRBJ2-3	CASSYSLRQGYSSTDTQYF	TGTGCCAGCAGTTACTCGTTGAGACAGGGATATTCTAGCACAGATACGCAGTATTTT
many	TRBV20-1	TRBD2	TRBJ2-3	CSASRREGGTDTQYF	TGCAGTGCTAGTCGGCGGGAGGGCGGGACAGATACGCAGTATTTT
-	TRBV7-8	-	TRBJ2-1	CASSLDQSRGQFF	TGTGCCAGCAGCTTAGATCAGAGCCGGGGGCAGTTCTTC
many	TRBV6-5	TRBD1	TRBJ1-5	CASSPGQENQPQHF	TGTGCCAGCAGTCCGGGACAGGAGAATCAGCCCCAGCATTTT
many	TRBV6-5	-	TRBJ2-7	CASSRDGSYEQYF	TGTGCCAGCAGTAGGGACGGATCCTACGAGCAGTACTTC
many	TRBV5-1	-	TRBJ1-1	CASSLVASTEAFF	TGCGCCAGCAGCTTGGTGGCATCCACTGAAGCTTTCTTT